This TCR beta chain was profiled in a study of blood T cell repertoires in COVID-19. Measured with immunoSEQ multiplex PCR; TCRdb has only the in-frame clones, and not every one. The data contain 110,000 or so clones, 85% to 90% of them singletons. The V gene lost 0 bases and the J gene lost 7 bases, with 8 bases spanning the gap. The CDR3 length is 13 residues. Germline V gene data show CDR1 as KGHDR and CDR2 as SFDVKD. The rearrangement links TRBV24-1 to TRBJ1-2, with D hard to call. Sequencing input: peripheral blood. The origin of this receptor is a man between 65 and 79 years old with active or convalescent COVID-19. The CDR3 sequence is CATSDLQGGGYTF. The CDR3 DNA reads TGTGCCACCAGTGATTTGCAAGGAGGTGGCTACACCTTC.